This TCR beta chain derives from a study of chemoradiotherapy in HPV16-positive cancers. Study findings and constraints: In HPV16-positive patients, HPV-responsive T-cell expansion tracked better recurrence-free survival.

Concerning this clone: Its antigen is as yet unknown.

With 4 bases clipped from V and 5 bases from J, the junction kept 4 bases outside the gene matches. Germline lookup yields CDR1 MNHEY and CDR2 SMNVEV (reference sequence). The CDR3 runs 14 residues. TCRdb's table, derived via immunoSEQ multiplex PCR, lists solely in-frame clones and lacks some. The data contain around 30,000 clones, about 92% of them singletons. The sequence derives from a human donor with HPV-associated anogenital cancer. Sequences were derived from blood, sampled from a patient who underwent chemoradiotherapy. V is TRBV27 and J is TRBJ1-4; 7 nucleotides agree with TRBD1. The CDR3 reads CASSSDRMNEKLFF. The CDR3 bases are TGTGCCAGCAGTTCGGACAGGATGAATGAAAAACTGTTTTTT.